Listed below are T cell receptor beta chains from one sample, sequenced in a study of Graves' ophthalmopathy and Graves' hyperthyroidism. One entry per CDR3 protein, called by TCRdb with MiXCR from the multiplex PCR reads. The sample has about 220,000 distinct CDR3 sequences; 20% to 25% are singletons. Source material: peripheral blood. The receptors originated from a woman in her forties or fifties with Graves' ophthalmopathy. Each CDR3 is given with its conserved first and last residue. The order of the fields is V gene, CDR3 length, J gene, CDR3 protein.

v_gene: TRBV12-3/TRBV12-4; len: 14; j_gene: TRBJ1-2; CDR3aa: CASSLAGQSYGYTF
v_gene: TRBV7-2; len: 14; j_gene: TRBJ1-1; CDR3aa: CASSLGGGAAEAFF
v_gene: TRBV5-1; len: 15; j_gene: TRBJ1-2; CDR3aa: CASSLDLGTLYGYTF
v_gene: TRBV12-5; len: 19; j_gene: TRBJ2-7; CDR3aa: CASGLVTGSVAGGSYEQYF
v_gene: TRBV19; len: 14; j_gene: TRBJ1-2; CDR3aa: CASSSRDGRGGYTF
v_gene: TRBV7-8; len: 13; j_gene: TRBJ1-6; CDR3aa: CASSSLRDSPLHF
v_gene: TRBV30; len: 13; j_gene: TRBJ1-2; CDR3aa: CAWSEGANYGYTF
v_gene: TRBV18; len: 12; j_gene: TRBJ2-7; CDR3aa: CASSPASGEQYF
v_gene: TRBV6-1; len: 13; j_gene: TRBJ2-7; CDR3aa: CASKSQTTYEQYF
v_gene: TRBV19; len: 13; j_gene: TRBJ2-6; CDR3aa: CASTSPGDNVLTF
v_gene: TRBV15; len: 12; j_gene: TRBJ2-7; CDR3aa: CATGLWGYEQYF
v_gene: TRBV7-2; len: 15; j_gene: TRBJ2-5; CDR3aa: CASSRAGTSQETQYF
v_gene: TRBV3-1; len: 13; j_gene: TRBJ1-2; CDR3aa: CASSQVRREGYTF
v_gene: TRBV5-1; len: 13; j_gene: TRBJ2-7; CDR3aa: CASSTDSRYEQYF
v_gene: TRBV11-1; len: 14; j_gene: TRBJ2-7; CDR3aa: CASSLLSGEVEQYF
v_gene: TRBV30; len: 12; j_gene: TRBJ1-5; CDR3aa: CAWNLGDAPQHF
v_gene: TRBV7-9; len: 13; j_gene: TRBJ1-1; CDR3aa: CASSFRGAPEAFF
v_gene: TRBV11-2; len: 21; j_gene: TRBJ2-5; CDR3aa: CASSLDLRGLGGGDRQETQYF
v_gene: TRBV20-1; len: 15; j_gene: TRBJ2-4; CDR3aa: CSADAISGSKNIQYF
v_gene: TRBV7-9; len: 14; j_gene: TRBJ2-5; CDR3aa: CASLRAESGETQYF
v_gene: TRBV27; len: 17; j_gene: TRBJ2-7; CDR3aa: CASSLFPTSGYSYEQYF
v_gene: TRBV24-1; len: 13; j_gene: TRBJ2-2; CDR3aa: CATSGSGFGELFF
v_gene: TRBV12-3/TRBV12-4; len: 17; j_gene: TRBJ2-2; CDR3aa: CASSRTSGGPGTGELFF
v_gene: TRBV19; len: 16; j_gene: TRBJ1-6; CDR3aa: CASSNAGTGRNSPLHF
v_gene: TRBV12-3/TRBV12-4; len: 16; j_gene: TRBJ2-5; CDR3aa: CASSFFSGARQETQYF
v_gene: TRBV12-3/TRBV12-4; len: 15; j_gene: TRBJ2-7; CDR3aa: CASSHRDRASYEQYF
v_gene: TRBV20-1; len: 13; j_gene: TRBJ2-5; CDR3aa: CSASVQYQETQYF
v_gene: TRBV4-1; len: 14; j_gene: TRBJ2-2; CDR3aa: CASSQDHRDAELFF
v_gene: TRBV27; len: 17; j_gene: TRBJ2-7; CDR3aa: CASSSAGQGMISYEQYF
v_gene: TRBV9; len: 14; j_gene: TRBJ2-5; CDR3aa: CASSVGQAQETQYF
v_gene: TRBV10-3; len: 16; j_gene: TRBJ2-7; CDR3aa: CAISEGGAGGSYEQYF
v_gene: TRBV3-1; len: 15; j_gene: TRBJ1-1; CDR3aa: CASSQDGRPNTEAFF
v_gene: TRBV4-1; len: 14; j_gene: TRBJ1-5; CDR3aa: CASSQDSTNQPQHF
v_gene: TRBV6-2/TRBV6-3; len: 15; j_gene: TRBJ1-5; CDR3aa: CASRGNLDSNQPQHF
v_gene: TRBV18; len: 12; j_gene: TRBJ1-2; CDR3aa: CASLGGNYGYTF
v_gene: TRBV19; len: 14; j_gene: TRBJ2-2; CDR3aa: CASSTRGISGELFF
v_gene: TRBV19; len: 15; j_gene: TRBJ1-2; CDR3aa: CASSIGEAGPYGYTF
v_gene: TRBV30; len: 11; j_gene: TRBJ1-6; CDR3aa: CAWRDNSPLHF
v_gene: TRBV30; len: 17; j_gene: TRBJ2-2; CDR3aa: CAWSVRAGTGGTGELFF
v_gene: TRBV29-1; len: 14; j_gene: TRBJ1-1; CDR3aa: CSVFPQRGDTEAFF
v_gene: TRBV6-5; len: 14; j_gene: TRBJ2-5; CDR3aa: CASSSPTGRETQYF
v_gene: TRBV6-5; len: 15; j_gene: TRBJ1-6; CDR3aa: CASSYSRDPPGPLHF
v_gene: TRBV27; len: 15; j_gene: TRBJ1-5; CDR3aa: CASSLSLVSNQPQHF
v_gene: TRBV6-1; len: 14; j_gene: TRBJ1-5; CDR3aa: CASLTGRHNQPQHF
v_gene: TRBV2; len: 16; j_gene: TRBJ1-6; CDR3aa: CASSTLWGRQNSPLHF
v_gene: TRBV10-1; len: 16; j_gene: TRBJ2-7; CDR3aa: CARMRRTGAPTYEQYF
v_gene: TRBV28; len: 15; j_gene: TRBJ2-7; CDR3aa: CASSLIPVSGYEQYF
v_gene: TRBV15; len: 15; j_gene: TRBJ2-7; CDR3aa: CATSSVSSPTYEQYF
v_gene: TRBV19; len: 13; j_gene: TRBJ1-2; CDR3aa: CASSIGQGYGYTF
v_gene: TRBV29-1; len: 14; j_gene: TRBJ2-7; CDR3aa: CSVGLAGSSYEQYF
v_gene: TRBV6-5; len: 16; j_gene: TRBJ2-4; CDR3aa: CASSYRPRGGYVIQYF
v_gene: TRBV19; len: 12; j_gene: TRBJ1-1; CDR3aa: CASSWGMAEAFF
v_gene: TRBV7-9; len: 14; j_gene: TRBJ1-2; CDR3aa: CASSQPGGLGGYTF